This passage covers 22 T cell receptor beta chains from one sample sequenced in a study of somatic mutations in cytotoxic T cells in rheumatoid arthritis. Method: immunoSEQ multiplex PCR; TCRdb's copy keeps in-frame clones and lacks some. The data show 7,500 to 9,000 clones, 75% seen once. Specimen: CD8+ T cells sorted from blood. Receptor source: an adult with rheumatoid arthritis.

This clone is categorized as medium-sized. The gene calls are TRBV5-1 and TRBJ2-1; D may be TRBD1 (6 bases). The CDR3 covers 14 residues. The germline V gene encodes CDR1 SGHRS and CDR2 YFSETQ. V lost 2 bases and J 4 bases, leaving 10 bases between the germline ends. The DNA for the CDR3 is TGCGCCAGCAGCTTCTCAGGGGAATACAATGAGCAGTTCTTC. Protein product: CASSFSGEYNEQFF.

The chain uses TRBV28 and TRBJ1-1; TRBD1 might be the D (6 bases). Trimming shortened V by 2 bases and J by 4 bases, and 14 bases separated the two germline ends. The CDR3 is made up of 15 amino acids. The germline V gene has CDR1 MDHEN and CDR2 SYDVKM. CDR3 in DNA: TGTGCCAGCAGTTTAATAGGGGGGAGCGGCACTGAAGCTTTCTTT. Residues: CASSLIGGSGTEAFF. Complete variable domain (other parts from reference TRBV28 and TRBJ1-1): DVKVTQSSRYLVKRTGEKVFLECVQDMDHENMFWYRQDPGLGLRLIYFSYDVKMKEKGDIPEGYSVSREKKERFSLILESASTNQTSMYLCASSLIGGSGTEAFFGQGTRLTVV.

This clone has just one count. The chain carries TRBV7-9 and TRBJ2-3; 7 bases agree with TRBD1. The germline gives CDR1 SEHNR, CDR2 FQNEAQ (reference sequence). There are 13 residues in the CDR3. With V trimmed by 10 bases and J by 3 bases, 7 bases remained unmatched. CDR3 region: CATPGQKTDTQYF. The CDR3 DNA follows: TGTGCCACCCCGGGACAGAAAACAGATACGCAGTATTTT.

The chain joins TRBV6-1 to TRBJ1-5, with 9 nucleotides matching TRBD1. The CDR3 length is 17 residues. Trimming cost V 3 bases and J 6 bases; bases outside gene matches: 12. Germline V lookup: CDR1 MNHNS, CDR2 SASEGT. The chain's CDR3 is CASSENRGLVGGQPQHF. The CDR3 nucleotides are TGTGCCAGCAGTGAGAACAGGGGGCTGGTAGGTGGTCAGCCCCAGCATTTT.

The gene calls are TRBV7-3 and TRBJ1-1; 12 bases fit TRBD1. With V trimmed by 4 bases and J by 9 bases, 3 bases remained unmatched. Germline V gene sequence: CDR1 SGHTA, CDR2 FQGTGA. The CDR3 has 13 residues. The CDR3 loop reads CASSSGQGAQAFF. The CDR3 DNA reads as TGTGCCAGCAGCTCGGGACAGGGGGCCCAAGCTTTCTTT.

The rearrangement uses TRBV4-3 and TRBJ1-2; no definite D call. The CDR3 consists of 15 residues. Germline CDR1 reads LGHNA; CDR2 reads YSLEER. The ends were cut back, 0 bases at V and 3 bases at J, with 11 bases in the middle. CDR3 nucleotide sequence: TGCGCCAGCAGCCAAGATTCGAATAGGGACTATGGCTACACCTTC. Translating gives CASSQDSNRDYGYTF.

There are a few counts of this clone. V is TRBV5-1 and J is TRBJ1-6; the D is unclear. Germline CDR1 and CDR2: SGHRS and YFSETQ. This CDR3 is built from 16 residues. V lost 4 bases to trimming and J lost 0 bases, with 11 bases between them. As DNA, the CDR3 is TGCGCCAGCAGCACCGAATCAAGCTCCTATAATTCACCCCTCCACTTT. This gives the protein CASSTESSSYNSPLHF.

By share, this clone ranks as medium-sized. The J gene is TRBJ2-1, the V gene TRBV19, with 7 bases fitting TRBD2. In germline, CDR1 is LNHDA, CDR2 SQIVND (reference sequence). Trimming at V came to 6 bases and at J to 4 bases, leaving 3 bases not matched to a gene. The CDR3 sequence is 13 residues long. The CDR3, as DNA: TGTGCCAGTAGCCTAGCGGTGTACAATGAGCAGTTCTTC. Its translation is CASSLAVYNEQFF. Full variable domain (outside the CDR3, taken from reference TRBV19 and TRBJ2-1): DGGITQSPKYLFRKEGQNVTLSCEQNLNHDAMYWYRQDPGQGLRLIYYSQIVNDFQKGDIAEGYSVSREKKESFPLTVTSAQKNPTAFYLCASSLAVYNEQFFGPGTRLTVL.

The CDR3 DNA sequence: TGTGCCAGCAGCACTAGCGGGGGATCCGCGGATTCCGGGGAGCTGTTTTTT. This encodes CASSTSGGSADSGELFF. V usage is TRBV13 and J usage is TRBJ2-2, with 11 bases lining up with TRBD2. Germline V CDR1 and CDR2: PRHDT, FYEKMQ (reference sequence). The ends lost 5 bases at V and 6 bases at J; junction bases unmatched: 11. The CDR3 is 17 amino acids.

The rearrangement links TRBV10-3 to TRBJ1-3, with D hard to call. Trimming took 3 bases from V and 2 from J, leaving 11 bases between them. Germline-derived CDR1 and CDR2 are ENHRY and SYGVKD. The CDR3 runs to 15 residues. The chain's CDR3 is CAISDPDWAGNTIYF. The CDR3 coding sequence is TGTGCCATCAGTGACCCGGACTGGGCTGGAAACACCATATATTTT.

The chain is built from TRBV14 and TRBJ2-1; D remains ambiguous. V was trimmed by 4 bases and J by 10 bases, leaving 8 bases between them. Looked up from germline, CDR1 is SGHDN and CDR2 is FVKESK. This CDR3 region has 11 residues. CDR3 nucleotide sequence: TGTGCCAGCAGCCTCGACGCGGAGCAGTTCTTC. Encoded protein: CASSLDAEQFF. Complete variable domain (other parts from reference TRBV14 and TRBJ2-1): EAGVTQFPSHSVIEKGQTVTLRCDPISGHDNLYWYRRVMGKEIKFLLHFVKESKQDESGMPNNRFLAERTGGTYSTLKVQPAELEDSGVYFCASSLDAEQFFGPGTRLTVL.

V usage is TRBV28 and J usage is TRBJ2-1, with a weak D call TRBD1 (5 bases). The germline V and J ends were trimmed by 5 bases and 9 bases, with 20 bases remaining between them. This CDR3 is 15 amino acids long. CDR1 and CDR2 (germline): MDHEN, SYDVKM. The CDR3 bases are TGTGCCAGCAGTGGCCTTGGGGCAGGGATGGGTGAGCAGTTCTTC. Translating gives CASSGLGAGMGEQFF.

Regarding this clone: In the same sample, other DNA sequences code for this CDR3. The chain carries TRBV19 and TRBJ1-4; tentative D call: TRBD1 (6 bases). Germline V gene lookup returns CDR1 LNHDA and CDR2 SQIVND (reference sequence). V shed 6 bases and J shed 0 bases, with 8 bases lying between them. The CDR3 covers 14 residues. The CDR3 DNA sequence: TGTGCCAGTAGGACAGGCCCAACTAATGAAAAACTGTTTTTT. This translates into CASRTGPTNEKLFF.

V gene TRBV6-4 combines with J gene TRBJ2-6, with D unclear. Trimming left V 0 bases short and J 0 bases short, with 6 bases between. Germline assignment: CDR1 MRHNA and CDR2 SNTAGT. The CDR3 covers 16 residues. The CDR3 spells CASSDSSSSGANVLTF. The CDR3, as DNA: TGTGCCAGCAGTGACTCGAGTAGCTCTGGGGCCAACGTCCTGACTTTC.

CDR3 sequence reads: CASSLGASGSGEQFF. The DNA of the CDR3 is TGTGCCAGCAGCTTAGGAGCTAGCGGGAGTGGTGAGCAGTTCTTC. The J gene is TRBJ2-1, the V gene TRBV7-8, with TRBD2 matching over 10 bases. V shed 1 base and J 9 bases; nucleotides not matched to a gene: 6. Per germline, CDR1 SGHVS and CDR2 FQNEAQ. The CDR3 sequence is 15 residues long.

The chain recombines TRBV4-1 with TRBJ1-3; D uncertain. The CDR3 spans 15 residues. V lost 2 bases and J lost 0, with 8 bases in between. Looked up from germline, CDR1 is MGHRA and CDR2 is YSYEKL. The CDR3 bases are TGCGCCAGCAGCCAAAATTTGAACTCTGGAAACACCATATATTTT. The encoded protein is CASSQNLNSGNTIYF.

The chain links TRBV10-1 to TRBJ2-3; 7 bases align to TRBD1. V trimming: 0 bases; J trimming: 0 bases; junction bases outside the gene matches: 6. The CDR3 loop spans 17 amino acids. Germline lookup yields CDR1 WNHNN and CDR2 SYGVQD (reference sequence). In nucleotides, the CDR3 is TGCGCCAGCAGTGAGTCTCCCGGGACAGCTAGCACAGATACGCAGTATTTT. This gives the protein CASSESPGTASTDTQYF.

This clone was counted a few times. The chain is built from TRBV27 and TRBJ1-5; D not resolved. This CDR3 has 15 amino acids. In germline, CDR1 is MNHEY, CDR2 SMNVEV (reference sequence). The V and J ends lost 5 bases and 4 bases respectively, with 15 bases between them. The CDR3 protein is CASSKQGSPNQPQHF. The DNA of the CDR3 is TGTGCCAGCAGTAAACAAGGGAGTCCTAATCAGCCCCAGCATTTT.

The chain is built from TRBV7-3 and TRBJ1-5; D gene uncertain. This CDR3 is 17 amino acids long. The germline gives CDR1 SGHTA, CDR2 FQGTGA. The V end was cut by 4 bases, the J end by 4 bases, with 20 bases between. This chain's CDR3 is CASSSPPDGRRNQPQHF. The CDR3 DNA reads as TGTGCCAGCAGCTCACCCCCCGACGGACGCCGAAATCAGCCCCAGCATTTT.

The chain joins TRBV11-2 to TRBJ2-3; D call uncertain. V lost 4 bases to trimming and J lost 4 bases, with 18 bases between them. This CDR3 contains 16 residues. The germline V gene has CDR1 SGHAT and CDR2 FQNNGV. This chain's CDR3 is CASSSRTAWVADTQYF. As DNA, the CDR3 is TGTGCCAGCAGCTCCCGGACCGCTTGGGTCGCAGATACGCAGTATTTT.

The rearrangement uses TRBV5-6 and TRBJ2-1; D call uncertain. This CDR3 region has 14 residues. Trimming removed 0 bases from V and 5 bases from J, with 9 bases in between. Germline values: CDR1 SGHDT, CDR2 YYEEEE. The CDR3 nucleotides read TGTGCCAGCAGCTTGGCCGACGCGGACAATGAGCAGTTCTTC. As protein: CASSLADADNEQFF.

CDR3 in DNA: TGTGCCAGCAGCTCGGGACAGAGCTACGAGCAGTACTTC. This translates into CASSSGQSYEQYF. The rearrangement joins TRBV9 to TRBJ2-7, with 7 bases that match TRBD1. The CDR3 has 13 residues. Germline trimming cut 4 bases from V and 3 bases from J; bases unmatched to any gene: 4. Germline V lookup: CDR1 SGDLS, CDR2 YYNGEE.